Given below is one T cell receptor (beta chain) in context. The junction shows a germline mismatch at one end, possibly a read error. Isolated per sample were at least 6.5 million PBMCs. Each sample yielded at least 6 micrograms of PBMC total RNA. These data come from a study of blood T cells in healthy people across ages. Primers used in a second PCR of about 6 to 11 cycles were a sample-barcoded 5' primer and a J-beta primer mix. TCRdb recomputed calls from the 5' RACE reads with MiXCR, one row per CDR3 protein. The table has roughly 500,000 distinct CDR3 sequences, 25% to 30% seen once. CDR3 length: 15 amino acids. Germline CDR1 SGHKS, CDR2 YYEKEE (reference sequence).

The sequence was obtained from a woman in her seventies in good health. The source material was blood. The rearrangement joins TRBV5-5 to TRBJ1-2; D uncertain. The CDR3 loop is CASSLGQVHRYGYTF. The CDR3 DNA reads TGCGCCAGCAGCTTGGGTCAGGTCCATAGGTATGGCTACACCTTC.